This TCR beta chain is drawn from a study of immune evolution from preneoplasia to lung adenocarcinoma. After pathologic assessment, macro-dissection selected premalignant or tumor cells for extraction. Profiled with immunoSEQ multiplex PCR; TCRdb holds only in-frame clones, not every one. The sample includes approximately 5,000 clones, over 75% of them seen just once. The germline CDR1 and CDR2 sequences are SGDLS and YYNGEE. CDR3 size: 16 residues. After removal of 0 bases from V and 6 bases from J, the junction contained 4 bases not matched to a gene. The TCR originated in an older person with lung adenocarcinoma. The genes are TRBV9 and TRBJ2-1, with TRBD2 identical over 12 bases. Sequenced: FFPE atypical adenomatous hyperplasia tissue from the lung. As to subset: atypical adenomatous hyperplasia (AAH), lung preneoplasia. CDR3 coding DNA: TGTGCCAGCAGCGTAGATGCTAGCGGGAGGGCCAATGAGCAGTTCTTC. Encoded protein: CASSVDASGRANEQFF. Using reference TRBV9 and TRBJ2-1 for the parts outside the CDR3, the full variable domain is DSGVTQTPKHLITATGQRVTLRCSPRSGDLSVYWYQQSLDQGLQFLIQYYNGEERAKGNILERFSAQQFPDLHSELNLSSLELGDSALYFCASSVDASGRANEQFFGPGTRLTVL.